A selection of T cell receptor beta chains follows, all from one sample in a study of blood T cells in healthy people across ages. TCRdb used MiXCR to reprocess the 5' RACE reads, holding one entry per CDR3 protein. Among about 1.8 million distinct CDR3 sequences, around 50% were seen once, and the ten largest hold approximately 2%. The sequencing input was blood. These receptors originate from a woman aged 35 to 49 in good health. Both conserved end residues are part of each CDR3. The order of the fields is clone size, D gene, V gene, J gene, CDR3 DNA, CDR3 protein. A D gene is named only where the DNA matches it firmly. Not all rows give a size; the values are once, few, many and, for expanded clones, a class.

abundance: NA
d_gene: TRBD1
v_gene: TRBV29-1
j_gene: TRBJ1-1
CDR3nt: TGCAGCGCCGAGATGGGCACAGGGGGAACTGAAGCTTTCTTT
CDR3aa: CSAEMGTGGTEAFF

abundance: NA
d_gene: NA
v_gene: TRBV4-1
j_gene: TRBJ2-3
CDR3nt: TGCGCCAGCAGCCAAAACTTGGCACCGAACACAGATACGCAGTATTTT
CDR3aa: CASSQNLAPNTDTQYF

abundance: NA
d_gene: NA
v_gene: TRBV13
j_gene: TRBJ2-7
CDR3nt: TGTGCCAGCAGCTTCAGAAGCAGGGGTTCCTACGAGCAGTACTTC
CDR3aa: CASSFRSRGSYEQYF

abundance: NA
d_gene: NA
v_gene: TRBV6-5
j_gene: TRBJ2-2
CDR3nt: TGTGCCAGCGGCAGGGTTATACGAAAGACCGGGGAGCTGTTTTTT
CDR3aa: CASGRVIRKTGELFF

abundance: few
d_gene: NA
v_gene: TRBV5-5
j_gene: TRBJ1-2
CDR3nt: TGTGCCAGCAGCTTGGAGTCCTTCGGAGGCTACACCTTC
CDR3aa: CASSLESFGGYTF

abundance: NA
d_gene: TRBD1
v_gene: TRBV6-2/TRBV6-3
j_gene: TRBJ2-7
CDR3nt: TGTGCCAGCAGTACCCGACAGGGGGCAAACGAGCAGTACTTC
CDR3aa: CASSTRQGANEQYF

abundance: NA
d_gene: NA
v_gene: TRBV5-1
j_gene: TRBJ1-2
CDR3nt: TGCGCCAGCAGCGTGGACATGGGGACGTTCGACTACACCTTC
CDR3aa: CASSVDMGTFDYTF

abundance: NA
d_gene: NA
v_gene: TRBV2
j_gene: TRBJ1-1
CDR3nt: TGTGCCAGCATGGTCACTGAAGCTTTCTTT
CDR3aa: CASMVTEAFF

abundance: few
d_gene: NA
v_gene: TRBV4-3
j_gene: TRBJ2-5
CDR3nt: TGCGCCAGCAGCCAAGATCTCTTCGGGGTCCAAGAGACCCAGTACTTC
CDR3aa: CASSQDLFGVQETQYF

abundance: few
d_gene: TRBD1
v_gene: TRBV7-9
j_gene: TRBJ2-5
CDR3nt: TGTGCCAGCAGCTTGTGGTCTGGGACAGGGGCGAGGGAGACCCAGTACTTC
CDR3aa: CASSLWSGTGARETQYF

abundance: NA
d_gene: TRBD2
v_gene: TRBV20-1
j_gene: TRBJ2-7
CDR3nt: TGCAGTACCGTGACTAGCGGGAACTGGGGAAGCTCCTACAATGAGCAGTACTTC
CDR3aa: CSTVTSGNWGSSYNEQYF

abundance: NA
d_gene: NA
v_gene: TRBV11-3
j_gene: TRBJ2-3
CDR3nt: TGTGCCAGCAGCTCGAAAGAAACAGATACGCAGTATTTT
CDR3aa: CASSSKETDTQYF

abundance: NA
d_gene: NA
v_gene: TRBV7-6
j_gene: TRBJ1-2
CDR3nt: TGTGCCAGCAGCGGAGGGGAAGGCTACACCTTC
CDR3aa: CASSGGEGYTF

abundance: few
d_gene: NA
v_gene: TRBV7-9
j_gene: TRBJ1-1
CDR3nt: TGTGCCAGCAGCCCTGATGGGGGGAAAGGTACTTCTGAAGCTTTCTTT
CDR3aa: CASSPDGGKGTSEAFF

abundance: NA
d_gene: NA
v_gene: TRBV11-2
j_gene: TRBJ1-1
CDR3nt: TGTGCCAGCAGCTTAGCACTTACAGCAAACACTGAAGCTTTCTTT
CDR3aa: CASSLALTANTEAFF

abundance: NA
d_gene: NA
v_gene: TRBV4-1
j_gene: TRBJ2-3
CDR3nt: TGCGCCAGCAGCCAAGAGGGACCTTTGGTTACGCAGTATTTT
CDR3aa: CASSQEGPLVTQYF

abundance: NA
d_gene: NA
v_gene: TRBV28
j_gene: TRBJ2-5
CDR3nt: TGTGCCAGCAGTTTACTGAGGAGACCCAATGAGCAGTACTTC
CDR3aa: CASSLLRRPNEQYF

abundance: few
d_gene: NA
v_gene: TRBV20-1
j_gene: TRBJ2-5
CDR3nt: TGCAGTGCTAGTTCCAGGGACGTTAGGGAGACCCAGTACTTC
CDR3aa: CSASSRDVRETQYF

abundance: NA
d_gene: TRBD2
v_gene: TRBV27
j_gene: TRBJ2-7
CDR3nt: TGTGCCAGCAGTGACGGGGGGTCCCTCTACGAGCAGTACTTC
CDR3aa: CASSDGGSLYEQYF

abundance: NA
d_gene: NA
v_gene: TRBV29-1
j_gene: TRBJ1-2
CDR3nt: TGCAGCGGGGGGCTTACAGGAACTAACTATGGCTACACCTTC
CDR3aa: CSGGLTGTNYGYTF

abundance: once
d_gene: TRBD1
v_gene: TRBV6-1
j_gene: TRBJ1-4
CDR3nt: TGTGCCAGCAGTCCCCGGGACAGGGGTTTGACTAATGAAAAACTGTTTTTT
CDR3aa: CASSPRDRGLTNEKLFF

abundance: once
d_gene: NA
v_gene: TRBV7-2
j_gene: TRBJ1-2
CDR3nt: TGTGCCAGCAGCTTAGCGGCAGAATATCGCAACTATGGCTACACCTTC
CDR3aa: CASSLAAEYRNYGYTF

abundance: NA
d_gene: NA
v_gene: TRBV27
j_gene: TRBJ2-3
CDR3nt: TGTGCCAGCAGTACCCAAGGTTGGGGGCAGTATTTT
CDR3aa: CASSTQGWGQYF

abundance: once
d_gene: TRBD1
v_gene: TRBV3-1
j_gene: TRBJ2-6
CDR3nt: TGTGCCAGCAGCCTTCTAGGGGGCACCCCTGGGGCCAACGTCCTGACTTTC
CDR3aa: CASSLLGGTPGANVLTF

abundance: NA
d_gene: NA
v_gene: TRBV28
j_gene: TRBJ1-2
CDR3nt: TGTGCCAGCAGCGAAAAACGGGCGGGAGGCTACACCTTC
CDR3aa: CASSEKRAGGYTF

abundance: NA
d_gene: TRBD2
v_gene: TRBV7-2
j_gene: TRBJ2-3
CDR3nt: TGTGCCAGCAGCTTAGGGAGGACTAGCGGGGGGCTGACAGATACGCAGTATTTT
CDR3aa: CASSLGRTSGGLTDTQYF

abundance: NA
d_gene: NA
v_gene: TRBV4-3
j_gene: TRBJ1-4
CDR3nt: TGCGCCAGCAGCCAAGATCTTTTCAGGAGCGAAAAACTGTTTTTT
CDR3aa: CASSQDLFRSEKLFF

abundance: NA
d_gene: NA
v_gene: TRBV29-1
j_gene: TRBJ2-4
CDR3nt: TGCAGCGGCCCCGGGCTAGTGTACTTC
CDR3aa: CSGPGLVYF

abundance: few
d_gene: NA
v_gene: TRBV6-6
j_gene: TRBJ2-5
CDR3nt: TGTGGCGCGGCCCGGGAGCAAGAGACCCAGTACTTC
CDR3aa: CGAAREQETQYF

abundance: NA
d_gene: NA
v_gene: TRBV3-1
j_gene: TRBJ2-7
CDR3nt: TGTGCCAGCAGCCAAGACGTCACCTCCGAGCAGTACTTC
CDR3aa: CASSQDVTSEQYF

abundance: NA
d_gene: NA
v_gene: TRBV12-3/TRBV12-4
j_gene: TRBJ2-3
CDR3nt: TGTGCCAGCAGTTTCCTTGGGCAGGGAAACACAGATACGCAGTATTTT
CDR3aa: CASSFLGQGNTDTQYF

abundance: few
d_gene: TRBD2
v_gene: TRBV20-1
j_gene: TRBJ2-7
CDR3nt: TGCAGTGCTAGAGCCCCTAGCGGCTACGAGCAGTACTTC
CDR3aa: CSARAPSGYEQYF

abundance: NA
d_gene: NA
v_gene: TRBV7-2
j_gene: TRBJ2-1
CDR3nt: TGTGCCAGCAGCCCGAGGCCCGAATGGTACAATGAGCAGTTCTTC
CDR3aa: CASSPRPEWYNEQFF

abundance: NA
d_gene: TRBD1
v_gene: TRBV20-1
j_gene: TRBJ1-2
CDR3nt: TGCAGTGCTAGAGTCCAGGGGGGCGACTATGGCTACACCTTC
CDR3aa: CSARVQGGDYGYTF

abundance: NA
d_gene: NA
v_gene: TRBV5-6
j_gene: TRBJ1-6
CDR3nt: TGTGCCAGTAGCCTAAGACAGGCCTCTAATTCACCCCTCCACTTT
CDR3aa: CASSLRQASNSPLHF

abundance: few
d_gene: NA
v_gene: TRBV10-3
j_gene: TRBJ1-2
CDR3nt: TGTGCCATCAGTGAAGACACATATGGCTACACCTTC
CDR3aa: CAISEDTYGYTF

abundance: many
d_gene: NA
v_gene: TRBV7-2
j_gene: TRBJ2-7
CDR3nt: TGTGCCAGCAGTCCCCGGGACGGCCTCTACGAGCAGTACTTC
CDR3aa: CASSPRDGLYEQYF

abundance: NA
d_gene: NA
v_gene: TRBV6-2/TRBV6-3
j_gene: TRBJ2-5
CDR3nt: TGTGCCAGCACCACCGGGGGGTCTGGACAGAAGGGGCAGTACTTC
CDR3aa: CASTTGGSGQKGQYF

abundance: NA
d_gene: NA
v_gene: TRBV7-6
j_gene: TRBJ2-7
CDR3nt: TGTGCCAGCAGCTTCGGGTGGGACAACTCCTACGAGCAGTACTTC
CDR3aa: CASSFGWDNSYEQYF

abundance: few
d_gene: NA
v_gene: TRBV2
j_gene: TRBJ2-1
CDR3nt: TGTGCCAGCAGTGAGTCGGTTTCGGGGTACAATGAGCAGTTCTTC
CDR3aa: CASSESVSGYNEQFF

abundance: few
d_gene: NA
v_gene: TRBV27
j_gene: TRBJ1-6
CDR3nt: TGTGCCAGCAGCGGCAATCCTAATTCACCCCTCCACTTT
CDR3aa: CASSGNPNSPLHF